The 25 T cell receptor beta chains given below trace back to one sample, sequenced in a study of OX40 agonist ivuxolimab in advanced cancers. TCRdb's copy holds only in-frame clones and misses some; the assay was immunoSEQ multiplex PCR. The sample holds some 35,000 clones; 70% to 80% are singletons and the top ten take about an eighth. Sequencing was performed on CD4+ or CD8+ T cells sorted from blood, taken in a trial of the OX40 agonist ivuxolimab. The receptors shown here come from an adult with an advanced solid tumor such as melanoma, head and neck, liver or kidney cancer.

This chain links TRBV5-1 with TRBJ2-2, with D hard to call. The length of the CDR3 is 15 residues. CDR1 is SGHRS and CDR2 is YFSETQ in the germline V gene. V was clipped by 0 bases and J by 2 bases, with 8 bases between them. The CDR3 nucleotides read TGCGCCAGCAGCTTGGACAGTTTTAACACCGGGGAGCTGTTTTTT. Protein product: CASSLDSFNTGELFF.

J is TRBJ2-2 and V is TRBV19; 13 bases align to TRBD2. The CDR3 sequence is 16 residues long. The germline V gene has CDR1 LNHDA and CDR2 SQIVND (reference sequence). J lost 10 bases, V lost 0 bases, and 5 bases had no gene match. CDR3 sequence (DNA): TGTGCCAGTAGTATAGATCGGACTAGCGGGAGAGAGGAGCTGTTTTTT. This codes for CASSIDRTSGREELFF.

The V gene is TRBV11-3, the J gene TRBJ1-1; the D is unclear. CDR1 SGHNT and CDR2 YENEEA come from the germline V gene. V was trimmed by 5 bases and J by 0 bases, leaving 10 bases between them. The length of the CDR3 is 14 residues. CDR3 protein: CASSPGQMNTEAFF. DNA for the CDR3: TGTGCCAGCAGCCCTGGCCAAATGAACACTGAAGCTTTCTTT. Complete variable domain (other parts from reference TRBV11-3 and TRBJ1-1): EAGVVQSPRYKIIEKKQPVAFWCNPISGHNTLYWYLQNLGQGPELLIRYENEEAVDDSQLPKDRFSAERLKGVDSTLKIQPAELGDSAVYLCASSPGQMNTEAFFGQGTRLTVV.

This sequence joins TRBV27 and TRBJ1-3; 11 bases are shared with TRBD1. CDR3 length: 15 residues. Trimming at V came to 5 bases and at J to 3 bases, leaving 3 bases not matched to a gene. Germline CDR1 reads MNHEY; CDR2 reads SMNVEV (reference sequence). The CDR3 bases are TGTGCCAGCAGTCTAGGGACAGGGGGTGGAAACACCATATATTTT. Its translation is CASSLGTGGGNTIYF.

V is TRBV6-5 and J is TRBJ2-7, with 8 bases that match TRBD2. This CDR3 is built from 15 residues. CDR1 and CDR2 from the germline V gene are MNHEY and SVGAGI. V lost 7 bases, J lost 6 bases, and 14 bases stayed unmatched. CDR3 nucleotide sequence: TGTGCCAGCATCCCATTTCCGGGACTAGTTGGCGAGCAGTACTTC. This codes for CASIPFPGLVGEQYF.

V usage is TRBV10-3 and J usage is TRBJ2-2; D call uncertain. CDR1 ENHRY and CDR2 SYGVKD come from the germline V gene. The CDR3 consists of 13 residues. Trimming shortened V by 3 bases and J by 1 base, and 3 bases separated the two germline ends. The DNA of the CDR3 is TGTGCCATCAGTGAATTGAACACCGGGGAGCTGTTTTTT. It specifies CAISELNTGELFF.

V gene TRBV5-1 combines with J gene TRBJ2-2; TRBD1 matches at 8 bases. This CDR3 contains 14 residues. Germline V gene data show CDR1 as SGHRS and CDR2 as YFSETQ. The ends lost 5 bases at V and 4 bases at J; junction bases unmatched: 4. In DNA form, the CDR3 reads TGCGCCAGCAGACGGACAGGGTTCACCGGGGAGCTGTTTTTT. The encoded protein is CASRRTGFTGELFF.

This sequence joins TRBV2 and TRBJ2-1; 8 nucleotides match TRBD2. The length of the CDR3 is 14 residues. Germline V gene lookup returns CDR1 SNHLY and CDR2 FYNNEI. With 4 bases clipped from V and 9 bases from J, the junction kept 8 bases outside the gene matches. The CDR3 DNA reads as TGTGCCAGCAGTGGGGAGCGGGAGAGGGTTGAGCAGTTCTTC. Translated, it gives CASSGERERVEQFF.

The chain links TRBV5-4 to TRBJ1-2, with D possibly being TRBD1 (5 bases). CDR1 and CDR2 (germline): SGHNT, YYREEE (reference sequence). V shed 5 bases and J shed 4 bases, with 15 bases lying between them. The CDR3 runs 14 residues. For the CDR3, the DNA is TGTGCCAGCAGACAGGTTCAGGGTGGCTATGGCTACACCTTC. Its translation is CASRQVQGGYGYTF.

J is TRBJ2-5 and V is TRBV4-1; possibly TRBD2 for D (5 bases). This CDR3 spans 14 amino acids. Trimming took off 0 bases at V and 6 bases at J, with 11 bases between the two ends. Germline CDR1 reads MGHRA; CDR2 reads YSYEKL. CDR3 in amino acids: CASSQEKRSQTQYF. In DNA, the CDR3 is TGCGCCAGCAGCCAAGAAAAGCGGTCTCAGACCCAGTACTTC.

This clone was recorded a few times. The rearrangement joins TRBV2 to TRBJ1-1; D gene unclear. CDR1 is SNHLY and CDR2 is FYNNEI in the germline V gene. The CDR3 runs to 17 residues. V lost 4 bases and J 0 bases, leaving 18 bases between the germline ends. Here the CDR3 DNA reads TGTGCCAGCAGTGGTGGAGCTAGCGTGGGTCTGAACACTGAAGCTTTCTTT. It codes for CASSGGASVGLNTEAFF.

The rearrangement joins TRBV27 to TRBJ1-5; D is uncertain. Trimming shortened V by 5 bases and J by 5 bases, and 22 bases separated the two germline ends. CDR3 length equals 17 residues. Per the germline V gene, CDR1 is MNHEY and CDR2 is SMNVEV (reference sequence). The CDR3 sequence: CASSVLGPGLPYQPQHF. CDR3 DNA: TGTGCCAGCAGTGTTTTAGGACCGGGCCTACCTTATCAGCCCCAGCATTTT.

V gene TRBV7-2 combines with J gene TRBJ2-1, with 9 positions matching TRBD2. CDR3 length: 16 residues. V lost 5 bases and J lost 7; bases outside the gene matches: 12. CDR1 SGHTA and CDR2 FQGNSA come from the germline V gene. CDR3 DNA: TGTGCCAGCAGCCTAATAGCGGGAGAGGTTAGGAATGAGCAGTTCTTC. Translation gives CASSLIAGEVRNEQFF.

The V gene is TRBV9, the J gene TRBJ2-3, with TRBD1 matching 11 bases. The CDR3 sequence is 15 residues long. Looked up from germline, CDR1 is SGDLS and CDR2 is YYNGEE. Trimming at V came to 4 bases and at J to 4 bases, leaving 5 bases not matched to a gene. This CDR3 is CASSLGGQGADTQYF. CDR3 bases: TGTGCCAGCAGCCTAGGGGGACAGGGGGCAGATACGCAGTATTTT.

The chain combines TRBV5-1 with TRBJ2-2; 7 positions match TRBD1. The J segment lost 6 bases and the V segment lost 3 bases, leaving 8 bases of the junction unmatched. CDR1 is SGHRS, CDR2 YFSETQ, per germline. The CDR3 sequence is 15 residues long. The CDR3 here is CASSSTGSRAGELFF. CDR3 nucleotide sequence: TGCGCCAGCAGCTCGACAGGGTCTAGGGCCGGGGAGCTGTTTTTT.

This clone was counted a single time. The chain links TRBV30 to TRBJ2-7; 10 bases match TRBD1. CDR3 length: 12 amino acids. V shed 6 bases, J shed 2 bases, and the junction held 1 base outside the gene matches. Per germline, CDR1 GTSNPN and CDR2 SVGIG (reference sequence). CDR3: CACGQGAYEQYF. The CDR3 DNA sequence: TGTGCCTGCGGACAGGGGGCCTACGAGCAGTACTTC.

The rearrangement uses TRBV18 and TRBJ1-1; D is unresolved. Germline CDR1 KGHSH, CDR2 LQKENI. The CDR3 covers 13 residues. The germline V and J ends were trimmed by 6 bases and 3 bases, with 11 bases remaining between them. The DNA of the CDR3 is TGTGCCAGCTCTTCCTCTTTAGACACTGAAGCTTTCTTT. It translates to CASSSSLDTEAFF.

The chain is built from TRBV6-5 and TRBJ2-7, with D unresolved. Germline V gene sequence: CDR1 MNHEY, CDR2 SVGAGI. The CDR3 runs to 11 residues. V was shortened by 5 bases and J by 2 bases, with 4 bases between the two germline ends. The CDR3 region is CASSVTYEQYF. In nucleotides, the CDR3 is TGTGCCAGCAGTGTAACCTACGAGCAGTACTTC.

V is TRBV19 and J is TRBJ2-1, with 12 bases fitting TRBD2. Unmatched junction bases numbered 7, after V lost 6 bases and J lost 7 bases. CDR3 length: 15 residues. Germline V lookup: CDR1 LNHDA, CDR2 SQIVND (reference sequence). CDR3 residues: CASRFLAGGGNEQFF. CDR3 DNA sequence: TGTGCCAGTAGGTTCCTAGCGGGAGGGGGGAATGAGCAGTTCTTC. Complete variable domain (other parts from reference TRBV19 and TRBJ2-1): DGGITQSPKYLFRKEGQNVTLSCEQNLNHDAMYWYRQDPGQGLRLIYYSQIVNDFQKGDIAEGYSVSREKKESFPLTVTSAQKNPTAFYLCASRFLAGGGNEQFFGPGTRLTVL.

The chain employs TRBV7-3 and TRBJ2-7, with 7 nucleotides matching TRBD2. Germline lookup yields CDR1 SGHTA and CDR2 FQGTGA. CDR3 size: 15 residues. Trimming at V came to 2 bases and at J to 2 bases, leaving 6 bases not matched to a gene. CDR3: CASSLGLAATYEQYF. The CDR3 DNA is TGTGCCAGCAGCTTAGGGCTAGCGGCAACCTACGAGCAGTACTTC.

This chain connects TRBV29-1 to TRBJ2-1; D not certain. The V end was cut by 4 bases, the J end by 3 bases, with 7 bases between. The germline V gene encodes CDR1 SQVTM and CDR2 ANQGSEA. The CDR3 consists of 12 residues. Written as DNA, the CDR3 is TGCAGCGTTGGGCAGATCTACAATGAGCAGTTCTTC. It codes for CSVGQIYNEQFF.

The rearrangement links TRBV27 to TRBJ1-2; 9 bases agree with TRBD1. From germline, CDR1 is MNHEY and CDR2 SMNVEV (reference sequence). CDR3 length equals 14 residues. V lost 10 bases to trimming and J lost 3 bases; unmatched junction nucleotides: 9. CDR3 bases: TGTGCCACCTCGACAGGGGGAAGAGACTATGGCTACACCTTC. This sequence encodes CATSTGGRDYGYTF.

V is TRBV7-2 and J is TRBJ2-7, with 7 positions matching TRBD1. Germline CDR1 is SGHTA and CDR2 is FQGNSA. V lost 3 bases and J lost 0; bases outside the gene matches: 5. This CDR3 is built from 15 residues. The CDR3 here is CASSLSGQASYEQYF. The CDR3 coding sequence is TGTGCCAGCAGCTTGAGCGGACAGGCCTCCTACGAGCAGTACTTC.

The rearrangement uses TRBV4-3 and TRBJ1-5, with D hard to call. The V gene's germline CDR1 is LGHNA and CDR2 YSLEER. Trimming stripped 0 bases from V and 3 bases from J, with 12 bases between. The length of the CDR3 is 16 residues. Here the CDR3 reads CASSQDLATVNQPQHF. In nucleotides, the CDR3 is TGCGCCAGCAGCCAAGATCTAGCGACCGTCAATCAGCCCCAGCATTTT.

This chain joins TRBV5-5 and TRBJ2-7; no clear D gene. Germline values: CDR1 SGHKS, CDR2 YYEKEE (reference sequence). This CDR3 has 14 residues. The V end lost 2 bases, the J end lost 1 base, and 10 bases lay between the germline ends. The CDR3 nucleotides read TGTGCCAGCAGCTTTCGTTTTCAATCCTACGAGCAGTACTTC. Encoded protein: CASSFRFQSYEQYF.